The 21 T cell receptor beta chains below come from one sample, sequenced in a study of T-cell memory formation after mild COVID-19 (dated by TCRdb to 2020 to 2023). Library generation was performed with 5' RACE. The sequencing machine was an Illumina NovaSeq 6000. TCRdb took the public reads, trimmed them with fastp at Q25, ran MiXCR for clone calling and kept in-frame beta chains. Each record represents a unique CDR3 protein, reported with the most common genes and DNA among its rows. This sample holds 290,000 or so distinct CDR3 sequences; roughly 21% were observed only once. The biggest ten clones account for 21% of the sample. Sequenced material: PBMCs or a T cell subset sorted from them (not recorded which). The receptors stem from a man younger than 35 who had mild COVID-19 (a few samples of this study predate the infection). The sample titles of this study are shuffled in the database, so cell type and time point are left out; the donor was told from shared clones.

This clonotype was counted a few times. This chain links TRBV20-1 with TRBJ1-1; D is unresolved. Germline CDR1 reads DFQATT; CDR2 reads SNEGSKA (reference sequence). Trimming shortened V by 5 bases and J by 6 bases, and 19 bases separated the two germline ends. The CDR3 runs 14 residues. Written as DNA, the CDR3 is TGCAGTGCTCCGAAGGTCCCTCCCGGCCCTGAAGCTTTCTTT. Its protein product is CSAPKVPPGPEAFF.

This clonotype was counted a few times. The J gene is TRBJ2-3, the V gene TRBV10-2, with D possibly TRBD2 on 5 matching bases. From germline, CDR1 is WSHSY and CDR2 SAAADI. This CDR3 is built from 11 residues. Trimming stripped 2 bases from V and 8 bases from J, with 5 bases between. This CDR3 is CASSEEGTQYF. The CDR3 DNA reads TGCGCCAGCAGTGAGGAGGGTACGCAGTATTTT.

V and J are TRBV7-9 and TRBJ2-5; the match to TRBD2 covers 14 bases. This CDR3 is built from 17 residues. Losses at the gene ends were 6 bases for V and 4 bases for J; bases not matched to a gene: 10. CDR1 is SEHNR, CDR2 FQNEAQ, per germline (reference sequence). The CDR3, as DNA: TGTGCCAGCAGAGGGACTAGCGGGGGACCCTCGGGAGAGACCCAGTACTTC. It encodes CASRGTSGGPSGETQYF.

This clonotype has more than one count but fewer than ten. The chain combines TRBV6-1 with TRBJ2-7; D remains unclear. V shed 0 bases and J shed 6 bases, with 12 bases lying between them. This CDR3 region has 14 residues. Germline V gene sequence: CDR1 MNHNS, CDR2 SASEGT. This chain's CDR3 is CASSEASLVGEQYV. CDR3 sequence (DNA): TGTGCCAGCAGTGAAGCGAGTCTGGTAGGCGAGCAGTACGTC.

Only a few counts were recorded for this clonotype. The V gene is TRBV6-5, the J gene TRBJ1-4, with a tentative D call TRBD1 (5 bases). This CDR3 is built from 15 residues. The germline V gene has CDR1 MNHEY and CDR2 SVGAGI. V lost 5 bases and J lost 3, with 13 bases in between. The CDR3 DNA reads as TGTGCCAGCAGTCCGGGGGGGGACCCTAATGAAAAACTGTTTTTT. Translated, it gives CASSPGGDPNEKLFF.

This clonotype has just a few counts. This chain joins TRBV5-1 and TRBJ2-3; 9 bases map to TRBD1. The CDR3 contains 16 residues. CDR1 SGHRS and CDR2 YFSETQ come from the germline V gene. The V gene end was trimmed by 6 bases and the J gene end by 3 bases; junction bases not matched to a gene: 11. CDR3 in DNA: TGCGCCAGCACCCCTCCGGGGACAGGGCATACAGATACGCAGTATTTT. This encodes CASTPPGTGHTDTQYF.

The J gene is TRBJ1-2, the V gene TRBV7-2, with TRBD1 identical over 9 bases. Unmatched junction bases numbered 8, after V lost 5 bases and J lost 7 bases. The length of the CDR3 is 14 residues. Germline values: CDR1 SGHTA, CDR2 FQGNSA. The CDR3 here is CASSQPGQGSGYTF. The CDR3 region has the DNA TGTGCCAGCAGCCAGCCGGGACAGGGTAGTGGCTACACCTTC.

This clonotype was seen more than once but under ten times. The chain employs TRBV20-1 and TRBJ1-2, with a possible D match to TRBD1 (5 bases). CDR3 length: 12 residues. Germline CDR1 reads DFQATT; CDR2 reads SNEGSKA (reference sequence). CDR3 region: CRGGDTWGGYTF. Here the CDR3 DNA reads TGCAGGGGGGGTGACACTTGGGGTGGCTACACCTTC.

The chain recombines TRBV6-2 or TRBV6-3 with TRBJ1-1; perhaps TRBD1 as D (5 bases). Germline V lookup: CDR1 MNHEY, CDR2 SVGEGT. V gave up 7 bases and J gave up 7 bases, with 10 bases separating them. CDR3 length: 11 residues. The CDR3 region has the DNA TGTGCCAGCACCCAGGGCGGTGAAGCTTTCTTT. Translation gives CASTQGGEAFF.

This clonotype was seen only a few times. The chain uses TRBV7-2 and TRBJ1-3; no clear D. Germline CDR1 reads SGHTA; CDR2 reads FQGNSA. The CDR3 covers 16 residues. V gave up 5 bases and J gave up 0 bases, with 14 bases separating them. The CDR3 DNA reads as TGTGCCAGCAGCCCGGGCAGACCGAGCTCTGGAAACACCATATATTTT. It is translated as CASSPGRPSSGNTIYF.

This clonotype was observed a handful of times. V gene TRBV9 combines with J gene TRBJ1-4; a weak D match, TRBD1 (5 bases). The CDR3 contains 14 residues. In germline, CDR1 is SGDLS, CDR2 YYNGEE. Trimming left V 0 bases short and J 6 bases short, with 9 bases between. CDR3 sequence reads: CASSVGGLDEKLFF. The DNA for the CDR3 is TGTGCCAGCAGCGTAGGGGGGTTAGATGAAAAACTGTTTTTT.

J is TRBJ2-7 and V is TRBV12-3 or TRBV12-4, with TRBD1 as a possible D gene (5 bases). The CDR3 is made up of 13 amino acids. V lost 8 bases and J 6 bases, leaving 17 bases between the germline ends. The CDR3 here is CASAPGQGGEQYV. In DNA, the CDR3 is TGTGCCAGCGCCCCAGGGCAGGGTGGCGAGCAGTACGTC.

This clonotype has just a few counts. The chain couples TRBV4-1 to TRBJ2-7; D might be TRBD2 (7 bases). Trimming removed 3 bases from V and 4 bases from J, with 10 bases in between. CDR1 is MGHRA and CDR2 is YSYEKL in the germline V gene. This CDR3 spans 13 amino acids. The CDR3 spells CASSQRGGYEQYV. In nucleotides, the CDR3 is TGCGCCAGCAGCCAGAGGGGGGGATACGAGCAGTACGTC.

The rearrangement joins TRBV7-9 to TRBJ1-4; no clear D gene. Trimming removed 2 bases at V and 0 bases at J, with 13 bases between. Germline loops: CDR1 SEHNR, CDR2 FQNEAQ (reference sequence). The CDR3 extends over 17 amino acids. CDR3: CASSLRFNFATNEKLFF. The CDR3 nucleotides read TGTGCCAGCAGCTTACGGTTTAACTTTGCAACTAATGAAAAACTGTTTTTT.

The V call is TRBV6-1, the J call TRBJ1-2; D may be TRBD1 (5 bases). CDR1 is MNHNS and CDR2 is SASEGT in the germline V gene. The CDR3 loop spans 14 amino acids. The V and J ends lost 6 bases and 4 bases respectively, with 15 bases between them. In DNA, the CDR3 is TGTGCCAGCAGGGTCGACAGCGTGGGCTATGGCTACACCTTC. Protein product: CASRVDSVGYGYTF.

This clonotype occurred a few times. The rearrangement joins TRBV20-1 to TRBJ2-4, with D perhaps given as TRBD1 or TRBD2 (5 bases each). Trimming removed 2 bases from V and 6 bases from J, with 14 bases in between. Germline V gene lookup returns CDR1 DFQATT and CDR2 SNEGSKA (reference sequence). This CDR3 has 14 amino acids. The CDR3 protein is CSARQGTSANIQYF. CDR3 in DNA: TGCAGTGCTAGACAGGGTACTAGTGCAAACATTCAGTACTTC.

J is TRBJ2-3 and V is TRBV7-9; D assignment may be TRBD1 or TRBD2 (6 bases each). Germline CDR1 is SEHNR and CDR2 is FQNEAQ (reference sequence). The CDR3 is 21 residues long. Trimming shortened V by 2 bases and J by 0 bases, and 27 bases separated the two germline ends. The CDR3 sequence is CASSLRGSQGPRALSTDTQYF. In nucleotides, the CDR3 is TGTGCCAGCAGCTTACGGGGGTCCCAGGGGCCTCGTGCCCTAAGCACAGATACGCAGTATTTT. Drawing the rest from reference TRBV7-9 and TRBJ2-3, the complete variable domain is DTGVSQNPRHKITKRGQNVTFRCDPISEHNRLYWYRQTLGQGPEFLTYFQNEAQLEKSRLLSDRFSAERPKGSFSTLEIQRTEQGDSAMYLCASSLRGSQGPRALSTDTQYFGPGTRLTVL.

The chain combines TRBV7-3 with TRBJ2-5; either TRBD1 or TRBD2 may supply D (5 bases each). There are 14 residues in the CDR3. The V end was cut by 5 bases, the J end by 6 bases, with 16 bases between. CDR1 is SGHTA, CDR2 FQGTGA, per germline. The CDR3 DNA reads as TGTGCCAGCAGCCCAACCTCCGGGACCCAGACCCAGTACTTC. This encodes CASSPTSGTQTQYF.

The chain couples TRBV7-2 to TRBJ2-5, with unresolved D. CDR3 size: 14 residues. Trimming pared 5 bases from V and 7 bases from J, leaving 17 bases between. Germline V gene sequence: CDR1 SGHTA, CDR2 FQGNSA. The CDR3 DNA follows: TGTGCCAGCAGCCTCCAAAAGGCCGGTTGGACCCAGTACTTC. Encoded protein: CASSLQKAGWTQYF.

The V and J genes are TRBV6-6 and TRBJ1-1; a possible D gene is TRBD1 (6 bases). Germline values: CDR1 MNHNY, CDR2 SVGAGI (reference sequence). Trimming pared 7 bases from V and 5 bases from J, leaving 20 bases between. The CDR3 has 15 residues. The CDR3 DNA reads TGTGCCAGCACGCTTACCGCTCCCAGGGGTACTGAAGCTTTCTTT. It specifies CASTLTAPRGTEAFF.

This clonotype appeared a few times. The chain couples TRBV3-1 to TRBJ2-2, with 7 bases aligning to TRBD2. This CDR3 has 13 amino acids. The V gene's germline CDR1 is LGHDT and CDR2 YNNKEL (reference sequence). J lost 6 bases, V lost 7 bases, and 5 bases had no gene match. The DNA for the CDR3 is TGTGCCAGCACCCGGACTAGAGCCGGGGAGCTGTTTTTT. Protein product: CASTRTRAGELFF. Variable domain in full (rest from reference TRBV3-1 and TRBJ2-2): DTAVSQTPKYLVTQMGNDKSIKCEQNLGHDTMYWYKQDSKKFLKIMFSYNNKELIINETVPNRFSPKSPDKAHLNLHINSLELGDSAVYFCASTRTRAGELFFGEGSRLTVL.